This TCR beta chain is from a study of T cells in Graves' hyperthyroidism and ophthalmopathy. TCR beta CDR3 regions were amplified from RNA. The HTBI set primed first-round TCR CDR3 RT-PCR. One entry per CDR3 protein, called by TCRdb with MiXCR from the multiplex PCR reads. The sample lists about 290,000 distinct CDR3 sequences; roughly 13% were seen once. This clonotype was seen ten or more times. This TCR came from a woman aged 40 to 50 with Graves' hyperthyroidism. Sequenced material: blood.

CDR3 in amino acids: CASSLQGANYGYTF. The CDR3 coding sequence is TGTGCCAGCAGTCTTCAGGGGGCTAACTATGGCTACACCTTC. V usage is TRBV28 and J usage is TRBJ1-2; the match to TRBD1 covers 7 bases. CDR1 MDHEN and CDR2 SYDVKM come from the germline V gene. V gave up 5 bases and J gave up 0 bases; unmatched junction bases: 3. CDR3 length: 14 amino acids.